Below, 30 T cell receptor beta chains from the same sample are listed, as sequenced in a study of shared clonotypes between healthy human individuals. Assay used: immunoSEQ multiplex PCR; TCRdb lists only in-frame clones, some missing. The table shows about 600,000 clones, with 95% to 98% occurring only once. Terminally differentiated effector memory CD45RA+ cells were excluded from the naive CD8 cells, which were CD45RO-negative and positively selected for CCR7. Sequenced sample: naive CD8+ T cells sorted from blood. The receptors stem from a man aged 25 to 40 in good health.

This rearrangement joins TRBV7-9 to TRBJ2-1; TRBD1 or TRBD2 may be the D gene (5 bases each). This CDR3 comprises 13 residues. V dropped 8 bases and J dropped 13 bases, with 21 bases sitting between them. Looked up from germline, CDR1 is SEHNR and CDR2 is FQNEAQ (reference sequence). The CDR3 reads CASAIPGPNVQFF. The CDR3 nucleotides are TGTGCCAGCGCAATCCCGGGACCCAATGTCCAGTTCTTC.

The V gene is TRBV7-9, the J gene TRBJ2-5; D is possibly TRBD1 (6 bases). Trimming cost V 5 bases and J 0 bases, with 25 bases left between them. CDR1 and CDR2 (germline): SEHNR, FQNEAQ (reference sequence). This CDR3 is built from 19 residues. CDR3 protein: CASSGWTVSKIPYQETQYF. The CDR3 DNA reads TGTGCCAGCAGCGGGTGGACAGTCAGCAAAATCCCGTACCAAGAGACCCAGTACTTC.

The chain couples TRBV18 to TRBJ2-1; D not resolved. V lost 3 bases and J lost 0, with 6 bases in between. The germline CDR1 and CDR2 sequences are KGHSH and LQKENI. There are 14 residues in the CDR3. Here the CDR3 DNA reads TGTGCCAGCTCACCTCCTAACTCCTACAATGAGCAGTTCTTC. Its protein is CASSPPNSYNEQFF.

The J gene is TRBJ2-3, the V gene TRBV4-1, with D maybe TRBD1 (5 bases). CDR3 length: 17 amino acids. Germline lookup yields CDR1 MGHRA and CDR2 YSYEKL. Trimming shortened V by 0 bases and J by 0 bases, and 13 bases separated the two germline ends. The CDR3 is CASSQEGASPSTDTQYF. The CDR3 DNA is TGCGCCAGCAGCCAAGAAGGGGCGTCGCCTAGCACAGATACGCAGTATTTT.

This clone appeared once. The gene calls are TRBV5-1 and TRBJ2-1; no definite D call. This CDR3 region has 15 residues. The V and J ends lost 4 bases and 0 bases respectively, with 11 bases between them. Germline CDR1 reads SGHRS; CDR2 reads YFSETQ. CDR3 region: CASSTDGDSYNEQFF. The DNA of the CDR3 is TGCGCCAGCAGCACCGACGGTGACTCCTACAATGAGCAGTTCTTC.

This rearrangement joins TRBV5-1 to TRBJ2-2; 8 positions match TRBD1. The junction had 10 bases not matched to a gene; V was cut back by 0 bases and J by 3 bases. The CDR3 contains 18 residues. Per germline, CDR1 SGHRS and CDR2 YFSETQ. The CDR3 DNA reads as TGCGCCAGCAGCTTGGGGACAGGGAGCCTGAAGGACACCGGGGAGCTGTTTTTT. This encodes CASSLGTGSLKDTGELFF.

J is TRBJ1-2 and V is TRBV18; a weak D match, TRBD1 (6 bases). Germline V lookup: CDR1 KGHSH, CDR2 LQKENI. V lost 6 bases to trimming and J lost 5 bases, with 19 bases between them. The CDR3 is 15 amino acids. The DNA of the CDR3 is TGTGCCAGCTCCCTCGACCCAGGGGCCCCTTATGGCTACACCTTC. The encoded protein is CASSLDPGAPYGYTF. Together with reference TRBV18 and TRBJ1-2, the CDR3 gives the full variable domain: NAGVMQNPRHLVRRRGQEARLRCSPMKGHSHVYWYRQLPEEGLKFMVYLQKENIIDESGMPKERFSAEFPKEGPSILRIQQVVRGDSAAYFCASSLDPGAPYGYTFGSGTRLTVV.

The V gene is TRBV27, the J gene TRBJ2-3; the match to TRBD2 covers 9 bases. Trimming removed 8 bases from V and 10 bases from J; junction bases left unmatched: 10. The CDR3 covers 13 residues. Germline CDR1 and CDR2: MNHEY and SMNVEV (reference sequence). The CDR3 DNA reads TGTGCCAGCTGGGGAGTAGCGGGAGCGGCGCAGTATTTT. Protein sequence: CASWGVAGAAQYF.

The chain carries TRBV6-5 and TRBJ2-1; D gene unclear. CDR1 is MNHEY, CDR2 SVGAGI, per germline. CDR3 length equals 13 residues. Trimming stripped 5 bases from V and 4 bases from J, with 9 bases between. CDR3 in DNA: TGTGCCAGCAGTATTCGGTCGTACAATGAGCAGTTCTTC. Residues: CASSIRSYNEQFF.

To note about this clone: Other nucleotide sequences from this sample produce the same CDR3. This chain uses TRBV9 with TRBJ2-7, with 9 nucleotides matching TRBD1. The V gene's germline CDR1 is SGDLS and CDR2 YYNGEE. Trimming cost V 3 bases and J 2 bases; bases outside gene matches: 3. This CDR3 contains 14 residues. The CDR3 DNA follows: TGTGCCAGCAGCGCGACAGGGGGTCCCTACGAGCAGTACTTC. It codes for CASSATGGPYEQYF.

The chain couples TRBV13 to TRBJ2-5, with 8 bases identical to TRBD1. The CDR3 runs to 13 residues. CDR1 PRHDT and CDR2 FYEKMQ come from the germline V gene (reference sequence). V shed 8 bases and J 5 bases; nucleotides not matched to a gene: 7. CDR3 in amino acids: CASGRTGRETQYF. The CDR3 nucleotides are TGTGCCAGCGGACGGACAGGGCGGGAGACCCAGTACTTC. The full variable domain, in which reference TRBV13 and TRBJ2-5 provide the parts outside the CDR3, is AAGVIQSPRHLIKEKRETATLKCYPIPRHDTVYWYQQGPGQDPQFLISFYEKMQSDKGSIPDRFSAQQFSDYHSELNMSSLELGDSALYFCASGRTGRETQYFGPGTRLLVL.

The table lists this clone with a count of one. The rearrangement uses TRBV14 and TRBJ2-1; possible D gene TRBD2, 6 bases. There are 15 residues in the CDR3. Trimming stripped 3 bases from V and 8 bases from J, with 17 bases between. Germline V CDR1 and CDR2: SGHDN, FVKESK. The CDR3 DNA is TGTGCCAGCAGCCAGGAGACTAGTGGATTCGATGAGCAGTTCTTC. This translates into CASSQETSGFDEQFF.

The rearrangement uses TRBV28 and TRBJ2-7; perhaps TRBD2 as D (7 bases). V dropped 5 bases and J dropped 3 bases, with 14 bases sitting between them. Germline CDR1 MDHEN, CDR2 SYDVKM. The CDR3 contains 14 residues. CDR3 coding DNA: TGTGCCAGCAGTCCGGGGGGCCCTAACTACGAGCAGTACTTC. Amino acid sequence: CASSPGGPNYEQYF. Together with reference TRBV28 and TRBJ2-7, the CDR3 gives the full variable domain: DVKVTQSSRYLVKRTGEKVFLECVQDMDHENMFWYRQDPGLGLRLIYFSYDVKMKEKGDIPEGYSVSREKKERFSLILESASTNQTSMYLCASSPGGPNYEQYFGPGTRLTVT.

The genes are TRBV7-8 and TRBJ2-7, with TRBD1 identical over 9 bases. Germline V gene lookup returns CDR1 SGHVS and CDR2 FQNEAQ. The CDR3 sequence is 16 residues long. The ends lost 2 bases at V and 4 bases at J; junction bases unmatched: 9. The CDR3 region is CASSLRGRTGEYEQYF. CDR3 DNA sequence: TGTGCCAGCAGCTTAAGGGGCCGGACAGGGGAATACGAGCAGTACTTC. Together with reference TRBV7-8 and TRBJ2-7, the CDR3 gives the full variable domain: GAGVSQSPRYKVAKRGQDVALRCDPISGHVSLFWYQQALGQGPEFLTYFQNEAQLDKSGLPSDRFFAERPEGSVSTLKIQRTQQEDSAVYLCASSLRGRTGEYEQYFGPGTRLTVT.

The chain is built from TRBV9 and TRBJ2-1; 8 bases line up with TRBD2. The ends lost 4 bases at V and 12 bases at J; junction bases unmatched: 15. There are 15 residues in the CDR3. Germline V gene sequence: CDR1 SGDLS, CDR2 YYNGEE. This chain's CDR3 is CASSPGGTRGDGQFF. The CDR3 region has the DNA TGTGCCAGCAGCCCGGGCGGGACTAGGGGTGATGGGCAGTTCTTC.

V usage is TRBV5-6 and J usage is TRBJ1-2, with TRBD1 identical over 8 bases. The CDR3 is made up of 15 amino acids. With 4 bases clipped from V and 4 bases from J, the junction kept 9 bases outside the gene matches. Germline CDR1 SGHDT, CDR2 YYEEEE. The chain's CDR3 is CASSQRTGLIYGYTF. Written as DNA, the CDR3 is TGTGCCAGCAGCCAACGGACAGGGCTAATCTATGGCTACACCTTC.

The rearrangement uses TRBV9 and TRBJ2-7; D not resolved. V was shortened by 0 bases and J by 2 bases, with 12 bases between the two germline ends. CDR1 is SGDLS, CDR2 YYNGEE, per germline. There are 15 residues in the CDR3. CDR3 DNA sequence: TGTGCCAGCAGCGTAGAGCCCTCTTCCGCCTACGAGCAGTACTTC. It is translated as CASSVEPSSAYEQYF.

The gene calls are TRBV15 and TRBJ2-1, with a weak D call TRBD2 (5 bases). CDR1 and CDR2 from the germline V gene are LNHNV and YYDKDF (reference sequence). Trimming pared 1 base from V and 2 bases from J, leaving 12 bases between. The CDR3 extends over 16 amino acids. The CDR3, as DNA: TGTGCCACCAGCAGAGCCCAGCGGTTACCCTACAATGAGCAGTTCTTC. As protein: CATSRAQRLPYNEQFF.

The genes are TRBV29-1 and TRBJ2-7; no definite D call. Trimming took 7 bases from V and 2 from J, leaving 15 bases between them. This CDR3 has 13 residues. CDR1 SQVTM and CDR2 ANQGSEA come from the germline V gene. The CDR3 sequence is CSARTPGTYEQYF. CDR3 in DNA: TGCAGCGCCCGAACCCCAGGCACCTACGAGCAGTACTTC.

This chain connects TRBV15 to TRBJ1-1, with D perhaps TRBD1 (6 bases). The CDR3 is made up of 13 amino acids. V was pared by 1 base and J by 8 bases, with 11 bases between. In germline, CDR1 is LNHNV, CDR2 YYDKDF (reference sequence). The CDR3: CATSRGTGSEAFF. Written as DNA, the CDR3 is TGTGCCACCAGCAGAGGTACAGGGAGCGAAGCTTTCTTT.

The CDR3 DNA sequence: TGTGCCAGCAGCTCCAAGGGCAAGCAGGCGCAGTATTTT. This translates into CASSSKGKQAQYF. The J gene is TRBJ2-3, the V gene TRBV7-9, with D uncertain. The germline V and J ends were trimmed by 4 bases and 10 bases, with 15 bases remaining between them. This CDR3 comprises 13 residues. Germline-derived CDR1 and CDR2 are SEHNR and FQNEAQ (reference sequence).

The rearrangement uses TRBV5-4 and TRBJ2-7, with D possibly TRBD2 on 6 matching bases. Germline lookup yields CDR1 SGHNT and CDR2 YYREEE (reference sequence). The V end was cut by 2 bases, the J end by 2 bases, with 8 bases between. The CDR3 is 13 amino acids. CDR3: CASSFGSTYEQYF. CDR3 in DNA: TGTGCCAGCAGCTTCGGGAGCACCTACGAGCAGTACTTC.

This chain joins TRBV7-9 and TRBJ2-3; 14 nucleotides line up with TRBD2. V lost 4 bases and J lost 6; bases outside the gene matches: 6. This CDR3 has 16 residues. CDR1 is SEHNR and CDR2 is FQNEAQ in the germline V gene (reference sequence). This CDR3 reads CASSSTSGRVGDTQYF. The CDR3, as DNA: TGTGCCAGCAGCTCGACTAGCGGGAGGGTGGGGGATACGCAGTATTTT.

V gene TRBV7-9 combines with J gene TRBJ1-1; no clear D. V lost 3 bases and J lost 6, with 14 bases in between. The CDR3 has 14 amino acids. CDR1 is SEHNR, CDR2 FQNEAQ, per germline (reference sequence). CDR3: CASSLDYGQPEAFF. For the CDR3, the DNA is TGTGCCAGCAGCTTGGACTATGGGCAGCCTGAAGCTTTCTTT.

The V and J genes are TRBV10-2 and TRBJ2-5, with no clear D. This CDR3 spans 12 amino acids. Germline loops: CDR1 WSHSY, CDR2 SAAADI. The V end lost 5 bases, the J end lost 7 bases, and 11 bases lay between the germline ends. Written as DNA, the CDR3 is TGCGCCAGCAGTTACCGGACGGGGACCCAGTACTTC. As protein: CASSYRTGTQYF.

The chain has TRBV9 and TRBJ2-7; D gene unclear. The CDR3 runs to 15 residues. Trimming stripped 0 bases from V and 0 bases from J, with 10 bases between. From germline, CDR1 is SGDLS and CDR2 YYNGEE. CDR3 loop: CASSVDWRPSYEQYF. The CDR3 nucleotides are TGTGCCAGCAGCGTAGACTGGCGACCCTCCTACGAGCAGTACTTC.

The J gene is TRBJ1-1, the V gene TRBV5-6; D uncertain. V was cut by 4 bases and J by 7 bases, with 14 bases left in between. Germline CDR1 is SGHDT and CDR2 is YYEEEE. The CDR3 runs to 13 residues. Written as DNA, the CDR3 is TGTGCCAGCAGCCCGGCGGTCTCTAGTGAAGCTTTCTTT. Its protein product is CASSPAVSSEAFF.

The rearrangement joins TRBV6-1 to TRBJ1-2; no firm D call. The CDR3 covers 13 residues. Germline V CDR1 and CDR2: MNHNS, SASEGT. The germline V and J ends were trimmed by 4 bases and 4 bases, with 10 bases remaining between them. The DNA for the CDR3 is TGTGCCAGCAGTGGAACAGCCCTCTATGGCTACACCTTC. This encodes CASSGTALYGYTF.

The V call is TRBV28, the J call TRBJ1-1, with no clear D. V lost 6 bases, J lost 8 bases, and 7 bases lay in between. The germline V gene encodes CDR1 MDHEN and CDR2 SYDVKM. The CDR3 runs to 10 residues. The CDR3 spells CASRRLEAFF. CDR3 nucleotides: TGTGCCAGCAGGCGGCTGGAAGCTTTCTTT. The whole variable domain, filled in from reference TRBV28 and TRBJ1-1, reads DVKVTQSSRYLVKRTGEKVFLECVQDMDHENMFWYRQDPGLGLRLIYFSYDVKMKEKGDIPEGYSVSREKKERFSLILESASTNQTSMYLCASRRLEAFFGQGTRLTVV.

DNA for the CDR3: TGTGCCACCTATTGGGACAGGGGATCCTACGAGCAGTACTTC. Translated: CATYWDRGSYEQYF. The chain recombines TRBV2 with TRBJ2-7; 10 bases map to TRBD1. With 10 bases clipped from V and 1 base from J, the junction kept 7 bases outside the gene matches. The length of the CDR3 is 14 residues. The V gene's germline CDR1 is SNHLY and CDR2 FYNNEI.